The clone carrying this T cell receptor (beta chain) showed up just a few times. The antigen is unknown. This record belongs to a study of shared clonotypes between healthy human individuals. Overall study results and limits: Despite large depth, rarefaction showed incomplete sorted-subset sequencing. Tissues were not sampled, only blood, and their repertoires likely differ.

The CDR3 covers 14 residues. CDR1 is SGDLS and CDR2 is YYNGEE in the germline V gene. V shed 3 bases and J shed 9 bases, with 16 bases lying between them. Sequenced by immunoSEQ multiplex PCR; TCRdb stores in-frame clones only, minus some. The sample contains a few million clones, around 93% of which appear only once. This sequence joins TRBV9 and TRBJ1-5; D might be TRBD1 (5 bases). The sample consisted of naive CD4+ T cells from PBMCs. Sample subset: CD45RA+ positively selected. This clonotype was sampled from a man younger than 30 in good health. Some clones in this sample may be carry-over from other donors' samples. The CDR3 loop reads CASSARQEGRPQHF. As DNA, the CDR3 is TGTGCCAGCAGCGCCCGACAAGAGGGACGGCCCCAGCATTTT.